One T cell receptor (beta chain) is described in this entry. This entry belongs to a study of T cell changes during pregnancy in multiple sclerosis. CDR3 length: 14 amino acids. Germline V lookup: CDR1 SGHKS, CDR2 YYEKEE (reference sequence). V was shortened by 0 bases and J by 0 bases, with 6 bases between the two germline ends. Libraries were prepared by immunoSEQ multiplex PCR; TCRdb keeps only in-frame clonotypes and omits some of them. The table shows tens of thousands of clones, with 80% to 95% occurring only once. The sequence came from a female donor in good health, enrolled as a control in a pregnancy study. The starting material was CD4+ T cells from peripheral blood mononuclear cells, obtained after pregnancy. The V and J genes are TRBV5-5 and TRBJ1-1; D not certain. CDR3 sequence: CASSLGQVNTEAFF. DNA of the CDR3: TGTGCCAGCAGCTTGGGTCAGGTGAACACTGAAGCTTTCTTT.